This section outlines one T cell receptor (beta chain) sequence together with its context. Its antigen remains unidentified. TCRdb recomputed calls from the 5' RACE reads with MiXCR, one row per CDR3 protein. The sample shows about 470,000 distinct CDR3 sequences, approximately 25% of them seen only once. The V gene lost 0 bases and the J gene lost 7 bases, with 16 bases spanning the gap. Germline V CDR1 and CDR2: DFQATT, SNEGSKA (reference sequence). This CDR3 is built from 16 residues. This record belongs to a study of identical twins. General study points: Beta out-of-frame sequences displayed a weaker excess of sharing between twins. Cross-sectional statistics, not tracking of the same donors, supported the conclusions.

These records were also assigned to another study, of T cells expressing NK-cell markers. From that study: One of the eight sequenced donors was seronegative, whereas the other seven were HCMV-seropositive. In more than 5 donors, dominant CD3+CD56+NKG2C+ clonotypes ranked among the top 10 CD8+ clonotypes.

The gene calls are TRBV20-1 and TRBJ1-6; D unresolved. The specimen was CD4+ T cells sorted from blood. The sequence derives from a woman aged 18-35 years in good health. The CDR3 reads CSARDGRGLANSPLHF. CDR3 DNA: TGCAGTGCTAGAGATGGGCGAGGGCTGGCCAATTCACCCCTCCACTTT.